This TCR beta chain was retrieved from a study of blood T cell repertoires in COVID-19. Study information: PBMCs, B-cell-depleted T cells, or T cells provided the cDNA or gDNA that made up the material.

Profiled with immunoSEQ multiplex PCR; TCRdb holds only in-frame clones, not every one. The data hold some 230,000 clones, with around 86% observed a single time. The sample holds a few counts of this clone. The receptor's source is an elderly woman with COVID-19, enrolled during active disease. The sample was peripheral blood.

The CDR3 is CASSSGTSTNPNEQFF. The CDR3 DNA reads as TGTGCCAGCAGTTCGGGGACTAGCACAAACCCGAATGAGCAGTTCTTC. The V call is TRBV7-3, the J call TRBJ2-1; 9 bases map to TRBD2. This CDR3 region has 16 residues. Germline V lookup: CDR1 SGHTA, CDR2 FQGTGA. The V gene end was trimmed by 6 bases and the J gene end by 7 bases; junction bases not matched to a gene: 13. Full variable domain (rest looked up from reference TRBV7-3 and TRBJ2-1): GAGVSQTPSNKVTEKGKYVELRCDPISGHTALYWYRQSLGQGPEFLIYFQGTGAADDSGLPNDRFFAVRPEGSVSTLKIQRTERGDSAVYLCASSSGTSTNPNEQFFGPGTRLTVL.